The subject of this entry is one T cell receptor (beta chain). This sample was included in a study of shared clonotypes between healthy human individuals. Healthy HIV-negative adults without recent acute infections or vaccinations served as donors. V trimming: 6 bases; J trimming: 7 bases; junction bases outside the gene matches: 10. Germline V lookup: CDR1 SGHRS, CDR2 YFSETQ. This CDR3 is 14 amino acids long. Method: immunoSEQ multiplex PCR; TCRdb's copy keeps in-frame clones and lacks some. The sample holds 2.5 million or so clones, approximately 94% seen once. This rearrangement joins TRBV5-1 to TRBJ2-7; TRBD1 matches 10 bases. Sequenced: naive CD4+ T cells sorted from blood. Subset indicated: CD45RA+ positively selected. This clonotype was sampled from a man between 18 and 29 years old in good health. CDR3 nucleotide sequence: TGCGCCAGCACTTGGACAGGGGGATCGTGGGAGCAGTACTTC. Its translation: CASTWTGGSWEQYF.